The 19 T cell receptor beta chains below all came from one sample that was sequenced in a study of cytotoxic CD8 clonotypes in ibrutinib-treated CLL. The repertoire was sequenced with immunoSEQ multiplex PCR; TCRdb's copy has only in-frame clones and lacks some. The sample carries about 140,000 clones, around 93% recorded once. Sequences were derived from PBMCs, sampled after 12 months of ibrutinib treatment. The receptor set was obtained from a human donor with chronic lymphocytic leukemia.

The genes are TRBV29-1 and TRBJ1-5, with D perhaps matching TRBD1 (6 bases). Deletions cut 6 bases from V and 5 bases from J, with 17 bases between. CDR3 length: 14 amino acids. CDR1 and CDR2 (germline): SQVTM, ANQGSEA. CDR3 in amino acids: CSVWDAGAYQPQHF. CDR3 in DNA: TGCAGCGTCTGGGATGCAGGGGCCTATCAGCCCCAGCATTTT.

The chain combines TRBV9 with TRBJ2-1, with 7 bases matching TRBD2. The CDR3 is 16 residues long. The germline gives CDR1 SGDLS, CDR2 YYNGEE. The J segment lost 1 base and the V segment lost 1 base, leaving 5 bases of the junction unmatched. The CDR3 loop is CASSVSGTTSYNEQFF. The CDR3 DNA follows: TGTGCCAGCAGCGTATCAGGGACTACATCCTACAATGAGCAGTTCTTC. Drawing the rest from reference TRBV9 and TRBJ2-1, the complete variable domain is DSGVTQTPKHLITATGQRVTLRCSPRSGDLSVYWYQQSLDQGLQFLIQYYNGEERAKGNILERFSAQQFPDLHSELNLSSLELGDSALYFCASSVSGTTSYNEQFFGPGTRLTVL.

CDR3 nucleotides: TGCAGTGCTGGAGGGGAAGAGACCCAGTACTTC. Translating gives CSAGGEETQYF. The V gene is TRBV20-1, the J gene TRBJ2-5; TRBD2 is a possible D gene (6 bases). The ends were cut back, 5 bases at V and 3 bases at J, with 7 bases in the middle. The CDR3 has 11 amino acids. Germline V lookup: CDR1 DFQATT, CDR2 SNEGSKA (reference sequence).

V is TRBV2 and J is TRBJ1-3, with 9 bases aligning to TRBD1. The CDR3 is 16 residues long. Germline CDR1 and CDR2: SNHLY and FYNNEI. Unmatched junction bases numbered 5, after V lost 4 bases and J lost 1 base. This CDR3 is CASSGQGEVSGNTIYF. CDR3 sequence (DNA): TGTGCCAGCAGTGGACAGGGGGAGGTGTCTGGAAACACCATATATTTT.

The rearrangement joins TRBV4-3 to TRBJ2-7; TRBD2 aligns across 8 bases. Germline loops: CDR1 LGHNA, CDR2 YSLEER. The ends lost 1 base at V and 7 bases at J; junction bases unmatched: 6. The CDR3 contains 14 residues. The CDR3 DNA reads TGCGCCAGCAGCCAAGCGGGAGGGCCTAGTGAGCAGTACTTC. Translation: CASSQAGGPSEQYF.

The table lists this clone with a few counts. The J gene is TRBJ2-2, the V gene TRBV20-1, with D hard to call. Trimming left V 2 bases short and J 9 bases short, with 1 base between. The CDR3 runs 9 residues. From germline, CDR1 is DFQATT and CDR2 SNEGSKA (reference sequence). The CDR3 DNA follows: TGCAGTGCTAGAAGGGAGCTGTTTTTT. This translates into CSARRELFF.

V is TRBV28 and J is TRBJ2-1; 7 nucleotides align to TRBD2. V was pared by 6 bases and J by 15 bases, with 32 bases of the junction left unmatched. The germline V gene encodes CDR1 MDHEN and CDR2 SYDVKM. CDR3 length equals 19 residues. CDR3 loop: CASRTFHRRLGGGRFNRFF. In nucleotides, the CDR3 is TGTGCCAGCAGGACATTTCACCGTCGGCTTGGGGGAGGGCGGTTCAACCGGTTCTTC.

The CDR3 loop is CASSPLEATYEQYF. The DNA for the CDR3 is TGTGCCAGTAGTCCTCTCGAAGCCACCTACGAGCAGTACTTC. V usage is TRBV19 and J usage is TRBJ2-7; no reliable D call. V lost 5 bases to trimming and J lost 2 bases, with 13 bases between them. Germline V gives CDR1 LNHDA, CDR2 SQIVND (reference sequence). CDR3 length: 14 amino acids. Full variable domain (missing parts from reference TRBV19 and TRBJ2-7): DGGITQSPKYLFRKEGQNVTLSCEQNLNHDAMYWYRQDPGQGLRLIYYSQIVNDFQKGDIAEGYSVSREKKESFPLTVTSAQKNPTAFYLCASSPLEATYEQYFGPGTRLTVT.

In DNA, the CDR3 is TGCAGTGCCAGGGACAGAGAAGCTTTCTTT. Protein sequence: CSARDREAFF. The chain uses TRBV20-1 and TRBJ1-1; 7 bases align to TRBD1. V lost 6 bases to trimming and J lost 8 bases; unmatched junction nucleotides: 3. CDR1 DFQATT and CDR2 SNEGSKA come from the germline V gene (reference sequence). The CDR3 is made up of 10 amino acids.

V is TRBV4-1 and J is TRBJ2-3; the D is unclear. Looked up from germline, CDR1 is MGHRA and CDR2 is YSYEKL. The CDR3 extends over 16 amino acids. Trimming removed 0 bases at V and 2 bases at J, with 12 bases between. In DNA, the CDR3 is TGCGCCAGCAGCCAAGAGGCAGTCCTACTCACAGATACGCAGTATTTT. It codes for CASSQEAVLLTDTQYF.

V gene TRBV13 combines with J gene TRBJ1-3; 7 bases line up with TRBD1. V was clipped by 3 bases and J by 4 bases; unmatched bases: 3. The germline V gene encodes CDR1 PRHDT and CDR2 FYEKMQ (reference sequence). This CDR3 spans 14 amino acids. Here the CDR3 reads CASSFGTDGNTIYF. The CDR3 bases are TGTGCCAGCAGCTTCGGGACAGACGGAAACACCATATATTTT. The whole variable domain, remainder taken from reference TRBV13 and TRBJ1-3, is AAGVIQSPRHLIKEKRETATLKCYPIPRHDTVYWYQQGPGQDPQFLISFYEKMQSDKGSIPDRFSAQQFSDYHSELNMSSLELGDSALYFCASSFGTDGNTIYFGEGSWLTVV.

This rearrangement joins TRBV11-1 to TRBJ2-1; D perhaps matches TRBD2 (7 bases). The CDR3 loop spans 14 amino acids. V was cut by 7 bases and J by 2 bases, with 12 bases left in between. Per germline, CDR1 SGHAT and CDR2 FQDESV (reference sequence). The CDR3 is CASKAGATYNEQFF. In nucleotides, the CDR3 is TGTGCCAGCAAGGCGGGGGCGACCTACAATGAGCAGTTCTTC.

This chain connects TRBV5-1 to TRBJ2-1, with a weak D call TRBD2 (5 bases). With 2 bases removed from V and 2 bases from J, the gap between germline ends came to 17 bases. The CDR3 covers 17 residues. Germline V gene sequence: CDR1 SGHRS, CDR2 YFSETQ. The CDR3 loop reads CASSFGVRPRTYNEQFF. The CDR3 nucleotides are TGCGCCAGCAGCTTCGGGGTTCGGCCTAGAACCTACAATGAGCAGTTCTTC.

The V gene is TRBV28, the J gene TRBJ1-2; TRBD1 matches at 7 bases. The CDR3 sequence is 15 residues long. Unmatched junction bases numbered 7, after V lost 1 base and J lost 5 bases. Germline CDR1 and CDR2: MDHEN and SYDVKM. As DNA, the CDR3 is TGTGCCAGCAGTTTATTACGGGGACAGCATTATGGCTACACCTTC. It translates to CASSLLRGQHYGYTF.

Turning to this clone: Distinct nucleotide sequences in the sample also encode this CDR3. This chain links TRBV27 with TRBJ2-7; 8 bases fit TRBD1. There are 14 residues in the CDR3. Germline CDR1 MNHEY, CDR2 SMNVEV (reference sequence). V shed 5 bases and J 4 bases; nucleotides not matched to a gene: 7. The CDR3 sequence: CASSKRTGPYEQYF. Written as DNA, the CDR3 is TGTGCCAGCAGTAAACGGACAGGGCCGTACGAGCAGTACTTC.

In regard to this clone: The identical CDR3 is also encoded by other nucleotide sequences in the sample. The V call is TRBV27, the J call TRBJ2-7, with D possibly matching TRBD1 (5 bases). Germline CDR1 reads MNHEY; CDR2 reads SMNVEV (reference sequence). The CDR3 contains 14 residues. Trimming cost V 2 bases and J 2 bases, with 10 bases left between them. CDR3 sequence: CASSLRGITYEQYF. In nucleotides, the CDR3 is TGTGCCAGCAGTTTAAGGGGAATTACCTACGAGCAGTACTTC.

The DNA of the CDR3 is TGTGCCGTGAGCAGGGTGAACACTGAAGCTTTCTTT. Protein: CAVSRVNTEAFF. The rearrangement joins TRBV5-4 to TRBJ1-1, with D perhaps matching TRBD1 (5 bases). CDR3 length: 12 amino acids. Germline loops: CDR1 SGHNT, CDR2 YYREEE (reference sequence). V was clipped by 10 bases and J by 0 bases, with 10 bases between them.

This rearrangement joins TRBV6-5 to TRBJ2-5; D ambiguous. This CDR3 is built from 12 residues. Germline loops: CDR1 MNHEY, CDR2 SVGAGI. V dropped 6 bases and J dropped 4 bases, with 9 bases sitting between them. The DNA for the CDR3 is TGTGCCAGCAGAGGTTTTTCAGAGACCCAGTACTTC. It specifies CASRGFSETQYF.

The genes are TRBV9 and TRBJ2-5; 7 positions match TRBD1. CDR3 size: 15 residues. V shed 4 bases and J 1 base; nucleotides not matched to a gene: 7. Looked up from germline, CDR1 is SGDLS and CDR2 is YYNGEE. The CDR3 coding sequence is TGTGCCAGCAGCCCAGGGACAGCATCCCAAGAGACCCAGTACTTC. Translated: CASSPGTASQETQYF.